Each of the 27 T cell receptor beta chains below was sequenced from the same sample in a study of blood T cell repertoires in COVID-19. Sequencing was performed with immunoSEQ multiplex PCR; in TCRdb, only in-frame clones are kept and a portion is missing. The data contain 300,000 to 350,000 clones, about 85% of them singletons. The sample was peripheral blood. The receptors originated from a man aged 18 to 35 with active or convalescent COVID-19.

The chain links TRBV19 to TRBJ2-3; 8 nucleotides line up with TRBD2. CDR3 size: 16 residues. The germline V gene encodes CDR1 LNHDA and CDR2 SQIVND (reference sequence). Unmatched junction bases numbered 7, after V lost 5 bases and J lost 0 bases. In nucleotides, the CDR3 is TGTGCCAGTAGTCCTATGAGCGGGAGTAGCACAGATACGCAGTATTTT. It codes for CASSPMSGSSTDTQYF.

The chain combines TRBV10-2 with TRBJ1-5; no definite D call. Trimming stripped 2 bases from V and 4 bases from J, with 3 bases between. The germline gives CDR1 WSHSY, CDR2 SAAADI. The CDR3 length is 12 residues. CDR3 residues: CASSEANQPQHF. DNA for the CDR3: TGCGCCAGCAGTGAGGCGAATCAGCCCCAGCATTTT.

CDR3 nucleotides: TGTGCCAGCTCACCTCAGGGGGTAATCGGAAACACCATATATTTT. Translating it yields CASSPQGVIGNTIYF. This chain links TRBV18 with TRBJ1-3, with 7 nucleotides matching TRBD1. The germline CDR1 and CDR2 sequences are KGHSH and LQKENI. CDR3 length: 15 residues. V was pared by 3 bases and J by 4 bases, with 6 bases of the junction left unmatched.

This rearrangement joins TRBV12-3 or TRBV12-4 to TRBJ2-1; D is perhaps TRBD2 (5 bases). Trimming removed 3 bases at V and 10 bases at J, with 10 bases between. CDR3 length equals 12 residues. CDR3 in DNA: TGTGCCAGCAGTTTTGCGGGCAGCGAGCAGTTCTTC. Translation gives CASSFAGSEQFF.

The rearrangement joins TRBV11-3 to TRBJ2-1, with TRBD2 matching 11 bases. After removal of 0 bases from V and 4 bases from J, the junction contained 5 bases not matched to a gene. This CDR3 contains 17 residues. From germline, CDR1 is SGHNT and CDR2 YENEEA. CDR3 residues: CASSLETTSGSYNEQFF. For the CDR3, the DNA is TGTGCCAGCAGCTTAGAGACTACTAGCGGGAGTTACAATGAGCAGTTCTTC.

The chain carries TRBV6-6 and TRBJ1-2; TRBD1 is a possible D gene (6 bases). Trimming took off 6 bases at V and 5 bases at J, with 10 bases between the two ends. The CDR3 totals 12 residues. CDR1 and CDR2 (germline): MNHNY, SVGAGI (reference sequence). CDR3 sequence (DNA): TGTGCCAGCAGGGACAGTTCATATGGCTACACCTTC. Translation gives CASRDSSYGYTF.

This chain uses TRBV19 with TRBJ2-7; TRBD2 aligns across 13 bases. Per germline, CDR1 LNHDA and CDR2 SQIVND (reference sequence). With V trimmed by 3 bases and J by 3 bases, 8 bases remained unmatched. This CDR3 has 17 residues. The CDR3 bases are TGTGCCAGTAGTATTTCCAGGACTAGCGGGGGACGCTACGAGCAGTACTTC. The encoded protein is CASSISRTSGGRYEQYF.

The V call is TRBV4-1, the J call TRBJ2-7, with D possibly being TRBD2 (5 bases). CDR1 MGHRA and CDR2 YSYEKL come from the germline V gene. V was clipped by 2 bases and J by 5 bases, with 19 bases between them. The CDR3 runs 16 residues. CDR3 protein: CASSQRGGIEGHEQYF. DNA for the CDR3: TGCGCCAGCAGCCAACGGGGTGGGATTGAGGGCCACGAGCAGTACTTC.

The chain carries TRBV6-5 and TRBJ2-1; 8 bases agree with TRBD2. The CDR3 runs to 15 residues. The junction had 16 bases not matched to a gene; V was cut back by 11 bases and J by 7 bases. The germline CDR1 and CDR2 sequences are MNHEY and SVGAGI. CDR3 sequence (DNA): TGTGCCTGCCGCTGGGGCGGGGGGTCCGTTAATGAGCAGTTCTTC. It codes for CACRWGGGSVNEQFF.

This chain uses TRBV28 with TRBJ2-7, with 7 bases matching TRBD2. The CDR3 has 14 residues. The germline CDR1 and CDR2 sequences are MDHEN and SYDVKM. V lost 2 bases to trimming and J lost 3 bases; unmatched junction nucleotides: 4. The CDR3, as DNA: TGTGCCAGCAGTTTAATTGGGGGGGGCTACGAGCAGTACTTC. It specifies CASSLIGGGYEQYF.

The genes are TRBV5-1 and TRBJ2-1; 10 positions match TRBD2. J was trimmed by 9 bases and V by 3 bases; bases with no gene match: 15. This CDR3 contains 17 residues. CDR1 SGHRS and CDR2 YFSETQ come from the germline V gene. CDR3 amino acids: CASSSTPGLAAKGEQFF. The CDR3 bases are TGCGCCAGCAGCTCGACCCCTGGACTAGCGGCGAAGGGTGAGCAGTTCTTC.

CDR3 DNA sequence: TGCGCCAGCAGCCAATTGGACACGGCGAACACTGAAGCTTTCTTT. Its protein is CASSQLDTANTEAFF. The chain carries TRBV4-1 and TRBJ1-1, with a possible D match to TRBD1 (5 bases). CDR1 is MGHRA and CDR2 is YSYEKL in the germline V gene. Trimming shortened V by 2 bases and J by 1 base, and 11 bases separated the two germline ends. The CDR3 covers 15 residues.

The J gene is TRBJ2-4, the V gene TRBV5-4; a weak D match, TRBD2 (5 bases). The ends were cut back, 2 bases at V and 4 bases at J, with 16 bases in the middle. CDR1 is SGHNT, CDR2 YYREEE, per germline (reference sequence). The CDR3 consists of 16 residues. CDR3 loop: CASSFSLGKVKNIQYF. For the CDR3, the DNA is TGTGCCAGCAGCTTTAGTCTCGGGAAGGTAAAAAACATTCAGTACTTC.

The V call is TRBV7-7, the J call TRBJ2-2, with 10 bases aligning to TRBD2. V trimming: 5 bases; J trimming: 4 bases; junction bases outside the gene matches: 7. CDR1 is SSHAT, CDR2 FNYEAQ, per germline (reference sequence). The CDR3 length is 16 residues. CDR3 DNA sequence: TGTGCCAGCAGCCTCACTAGCGGGAAGGTCACCGGGGAGCTGTTTTTT. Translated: CASSLTSGKVTGELFF.

CDR3 nucleotide sequence: TGTGCCAGCAGTTACTCTTACGGGGGGACCTACGAGCAGTACTTC. Translating gives CASSYSYGGTYEQYF. The chain couples TRBV6-2 or TRBV6-3 to TRBJ2-7; 7 nucleotides line up with TRBD2. V trimming: 0 bases; J trimming: 2 bases; junction bases outside the gene matches: 4. Germline loops: CDR1 MNHEY, CDR2 SVGEGT. This CDR3 is 15 amino acids long.

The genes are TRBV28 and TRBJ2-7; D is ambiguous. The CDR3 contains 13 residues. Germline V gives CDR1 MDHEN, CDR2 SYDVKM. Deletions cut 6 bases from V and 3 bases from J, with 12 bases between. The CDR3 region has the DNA TGTGCCAGCAGGCGCCCGAGAGGCTACGAGCAGTACTTC. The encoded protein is CASRRPRGYEQYF.

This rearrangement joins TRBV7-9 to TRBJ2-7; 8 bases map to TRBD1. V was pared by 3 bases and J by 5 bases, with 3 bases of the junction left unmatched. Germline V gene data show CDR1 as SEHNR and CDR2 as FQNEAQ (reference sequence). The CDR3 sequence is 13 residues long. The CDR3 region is CASSFTTGDEQYF. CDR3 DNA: TGTGCCAGCAGCTTCACGACAGGGGACGAGCAGTACTTC.

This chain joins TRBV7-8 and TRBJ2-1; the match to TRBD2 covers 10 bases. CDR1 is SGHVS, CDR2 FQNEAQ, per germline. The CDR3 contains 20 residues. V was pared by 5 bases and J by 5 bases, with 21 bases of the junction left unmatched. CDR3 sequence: CASSVLPLGLADRKNNEQFF. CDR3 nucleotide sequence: TGTGCCAGCAGCGTTCTTCCTCTAGGACTAGCGGACAGAAAAAACAATGAGCAGTTCTTC.

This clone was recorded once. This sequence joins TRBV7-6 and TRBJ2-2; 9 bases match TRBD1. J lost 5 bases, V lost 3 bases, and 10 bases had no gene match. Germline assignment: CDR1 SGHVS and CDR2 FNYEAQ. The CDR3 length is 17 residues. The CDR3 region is CASSLGVTGGATGELFF. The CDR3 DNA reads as TGTGCCAGCAGCTTGGGGGTAACAGGGGGCGCGACCGGGGAGCTGTTTTTT.

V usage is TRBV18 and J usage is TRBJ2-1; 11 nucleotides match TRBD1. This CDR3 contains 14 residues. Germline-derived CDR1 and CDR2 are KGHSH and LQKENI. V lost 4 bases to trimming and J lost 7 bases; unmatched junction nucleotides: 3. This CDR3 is CASSRRDRGNEQFF. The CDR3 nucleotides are TGTGCCAGCTCACGGCGGGACAGGGGGAATGAGCAGTTCTTC. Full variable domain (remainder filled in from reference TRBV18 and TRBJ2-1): NAGVMQNPRHLVRRRGQEARLRCSPMKGHSHVYWYRQLPEEGLKFMVYLQKENIIDESGMPKERFSAEFPKEGPSILRIQQVVRGDSAAYFCASSRRDRGNEQFFGPGTRLTVL.

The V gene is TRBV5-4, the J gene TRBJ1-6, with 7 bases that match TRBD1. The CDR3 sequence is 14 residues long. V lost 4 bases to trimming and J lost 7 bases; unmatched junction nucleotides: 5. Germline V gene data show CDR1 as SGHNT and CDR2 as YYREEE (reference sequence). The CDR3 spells CASSPRTGNSPLHF. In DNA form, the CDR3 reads TGTGCCAGCAGCCCCAGGACAGGAAATTCACCCCTCCACTTT.

The CDR3 DNA is TGTGCCAGCAGACGGGGTGGGTTCAATGAGCAGTTCTTC. Protein sequence: CASRRGGFNEQFF. The chain couples TRBV14 to TRBJ2-1; D is possibly TRBD2 (5 bases). The V gene's germline CDR1 is SGHDN and CDR2 FVKESK. CDR3 length: 13 amino acids. V was shortened by 6 bases and J by 6 bases, with 12 bases between the two germline ends.

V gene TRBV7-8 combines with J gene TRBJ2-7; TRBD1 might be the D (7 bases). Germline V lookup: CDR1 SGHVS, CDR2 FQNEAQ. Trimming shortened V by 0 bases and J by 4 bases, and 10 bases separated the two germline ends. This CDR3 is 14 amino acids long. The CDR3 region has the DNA TGTGCCAGCAGCTTAGCGTCAGGGGGGTACGAGCAGTACTTC. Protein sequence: CASSLASGGYEQYF.

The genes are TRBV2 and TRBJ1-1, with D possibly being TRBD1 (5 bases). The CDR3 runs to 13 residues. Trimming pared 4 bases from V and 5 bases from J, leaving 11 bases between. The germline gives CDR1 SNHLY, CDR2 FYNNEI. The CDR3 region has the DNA TGTGCCAGCAGTGGGGGCAAAGATACTGAAGCTTTCTTT. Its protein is CASSGGKDTEAFF.

CDR3 nucleotide sequence: TGCAGCGTTGGTGGGTTACGGGGATGGACAGGGCCCTACAATGAGCAGTTCTTC. Encoded protein: CSVGGLRGWTGPYNEQFF. This chain uses TRBV29-1 with TRBJ2-1, with 8 bases matching TRBD1. The CDR3 extends over 18 amino acids. The trim removed 4 bases at V and 2 bases at J, leaving 16 bases unmatched. CDR1 and CDR2 from the germline V gene are SQVTM and ANQGSEA.

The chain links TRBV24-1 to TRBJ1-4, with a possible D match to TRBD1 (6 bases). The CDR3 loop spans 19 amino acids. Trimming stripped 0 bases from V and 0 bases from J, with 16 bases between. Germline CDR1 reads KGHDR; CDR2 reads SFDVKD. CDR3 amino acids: CATSDLTTGSPATNEKLFF. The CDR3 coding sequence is TGTGCCACCAGTGATTTGACCACAGGGTCGCCCGCAACTAATGAAAAACTGTTTTTT.

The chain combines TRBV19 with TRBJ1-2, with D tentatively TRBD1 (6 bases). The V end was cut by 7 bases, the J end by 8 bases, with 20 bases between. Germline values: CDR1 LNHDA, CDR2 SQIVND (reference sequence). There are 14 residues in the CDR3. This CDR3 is CASKPGAGAEGYTF. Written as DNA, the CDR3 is TGTGCCAGTAAACCCGGGGCAGGGGCGGAGGGCTACACCTTC.